This passage covers 24 T cell receptor beta chains from one sample sequenced in a study of T cell repertoires in cytomegalovirus infection. MiXCR, applied by TCRdb to the reads, yields one record per CDR3 protein. The sample lists about 69,000 distinct CDR3 sequences, about 29% occurring once. Antigens for these TCRs are unknown. This specimen was CD8+ T cells from cultured PBMCs, taken from culture after CMV antigen stimulation. The receptors stem from a human donor in good health (CMV status not recorded). Some clones in this sample may be carry-over from other donors' samples.

In this sample, this clonotype turned up a few times. CDR3 residues: CASSLEGGTDTQYF. CDR3 coding DNA: TGTGCCAGCAGTTTGGAAGGGGGAACAGATACGCAGTATTTT. V and J are TRBV12-3 or TRBV12-4 and TRBJ2-3, with D possibly being TRBD1 (6 bases). CDR3 length: 14 amino acids. The V and J ends lost 3 bases and 3 bases respectively, with 10 bases between them.

Many counts were recorded for this clonotype. The chain combines TRBV5-4 with TRBJ2-5, with D hard to call. The CDR3 loop spans 14 amino acids. Per the germline V gene, CDR1 is SGHNT and CDR2 is YYREEE (reference sequence). V dropped 0 bases and J dropped 0 bases, with 6 bases sitting between them. The CDR3 protein is CASSLAADQETQYF. The CDR3 region has the DNA TGTGCCAGCAGCTTGGCTGCGGACCAAGAGACCCAGTACTTC. Filled out from reference TRBV5-4 and TRBJ2-5, the complete variable domain reads ETGVTQSPTHLIKTRGQQVTLRCSSQSGHNTVSWYQQALGQGPQFIFQYYREEENGRGNFPPRFSGLQFPNYSSELNVNALELDDSALYLCASSLAADQETQYFGPGTRLLVL.

This clonotype was detected ten times or more. The chain links TRBV6-2 or TRBV6-3 to TRBJ2-1; 8 bases line up with TRBD2. The CDR3 has 17 residues. After removal of 3 bases from V and 0 bases from J, the junction contained 7 bases not matched to a gene. CDR1 and CDR2 (germline): MNHEY, SVGEGT. DNA for the CDR3: TGTGCCAGCAGTTATCAAGAAAGCGGGAGCTCCTACAATGAGCAGTTCTTC. Translating it yields CASSYQESGSSYNEQFF.

This clonotype was recorded a few times. This chain links TRBV7-9 with TRBJ2-7, with D tentatively TRBD1 or TRBD2 (5 bases each). V gave up 4 bases and J gave up 1 base, with 14 bases separating them. This CDR3 comprises 15 residues. Germline assignment: CDR1 SEHNR and CDR2 FQNEAQ (reference sequence). The CDR3 DNA reads as TGTGCCAGCAGCTCGGTCCGGGACCGATCCTACGAGCAGTACTTC. Protein product: CASSSVRDRSYEQYF.

Ten or more counts support this clonotype. The chain recombines TRBV5-1 with TRBJ2-5; TRBD1 might be the D (6 bases). The CDR3 consists of 13 residues. The germline V gene has CDR1 SGHRS and CDR2 YFSETQ. The V end was cut by 4 bases, the J end by 2 bases, with 9 bases between. CDR3 DNA: TGCGCCAGCAGCCATGGACAGCAAGAGACCCAGTACTTC. Protein product: CASSHGQQETQYF. Based on the CDR3 plus reference TRBV5-1 and TRBJ2-5, the full variable domain is KAGVTQTPRYLIKTRGQQVTLSCSPISGHRSVSWYQQTPGQGLQFLFEYFSETQRNKGNFPGRFSGRQFSNSRSEMNVSTLELGDSALYLCASSHGQQETQYFGPGTRLLVL.

This clonotype was recorded at least ten times. This chain uses TRBV7-2 with TRBJ2-7; D call uncertain. The germline CDR1 and CDR2 sequences are SGHTA and FQGNSA. The CDR3 runs 16 residues. V lost 4 bases and J lost 1, with 17 bases in between. CDR3 coding DNA: TGTGCCAGCAGCTCCAACGCAGGTCCCTTATCCTACGAGCAGTACTTC. This translates into CASSSNAGPLSYEQYF.

The chain is built from TRBV7-2 and TRBJ1-3, with D uncertain. Trimming removed 2 bases from V and 0 bases from J, with 8 bases in between. The CDR3 is 15 amino acids. Germline lookup yields CDR1 SGHTA and CDR2 FQGNSA. The CDR3 bases are TGTGCCAGCAGCTTACCGGGCAACTCTGGAAACACCATATATTTT. Residues: CASSLPGNSGNTIYF.

This clonotype has a count of ten or more. This chain links TRBV15 with TRBJ1-2; tentative D call: TRBD1 (5 bases). CDR1 is LNHNV, CDR2 YYDKDF, per germline (reference sequence). V lost 6 bases and J lost 8, with 19 bases in between. This CDR3 is built from 14 residues. The CDR3 sequence is CATSDDGGSYGYTF. CDR3 coding DNA: TGTGCCACCAGTGATGACGGGGGTTCGTACGGCTACACCTTC.

The sample holds many counts of this clonotype. The chain combines TRBV7-2 with TRBJ2-7; TRBD2 agrees at 11 bases. Germline CDR1 and CDR2: SGHTA and FQGNSA. There are 16 residues in the CDR3. With 5 bases clipped from V and 3 bases from J, the junction kept 9 bases outside the gene matches. The CDR3 nucleotides read TGTGCCAGCAGCCGCCTACTTACTAGCGGGGGCTACGAGCAGTACTTC. Encoded protein: CASSRLLTSGGYEQYF.

The table lists this clonotype with a few counts. The gene calls are TRBV4-3 and TRBJ2-2, with D unclear. Trimming cost V 4 bases and J 6 bases, with 9 bases left between them. The CDR3 runs 13 residues. Germline CDR1 is LGHNA and CDR2 is YSLEER. The CDR3 region is CASSPYEAGELFF. In nucleotides, the CDR3 is TGCGCCAGCAGCCCCTACGAGGCCGGGGAGCTGTTTTTT.

The chain employs TRBV5-4 and TRBJ2-1, with D possibly matching TRBD2 (5 bases). The CDR3 extends over 13 amino acids. CDR1 is SGHNT and CDR2 is YYREEE in the germline V gene (reference sequence). Trimming removed 3 bases at V and 5 bases at J, with 9 bases between. The CDR3, as DNA: TGTGCCAGCAGCTCGACTACGGACAATGAGCAGTTCTTC. Protein: CASSSTTDNEQFF. The whole variable domain, filled in from reference TRBV5-4 and TRBJ2-1, reads ETGVTQSPTHLIKTRGQQVTLRCSSQSGHNTVSWYQQALGQGPQFIFQYYREEENGRGNFPPRFSGLQFPNYSSELNVNALELDDSALYLCASSSTTDNEQFFGPGTRLTVL.

V is TRBV7-9 and J is TRBJ2-1; 8 bases match TRBD1. This CDR3 has 14 residues. Trimming cost V 7 bases and J 9 bases; bases outside gene matches: 11. The germline CDR1 and CDR2 sequences are SEHNR and FQNEAQ (reference sequence). CDR3: CASNLRGTGSEQFF. The CDR3 coding sequence is TGTGCCAGCAACCTTAGGGGGACAGGTTCTGAGCAGTTCTTC.

This sequence joins TRBV7-8 and TRBJ2-3; D tentatively reads TRBD1 or TRBD2 (5 bases each). Germline values: CDR1 SGHVS, CDR2 FQNEAQ. The CDR3 is 15 residues long. The V end was cut by 3 bases, the J end by 1 base, with 11 bases between. The DNA of the CDR3 is TGTGCCAGCAGCTTCACGACAGCGGGCACAGATACGCAGTATTTT. Amino acids: CASSFTTAGTDTQYF.

This clonotype was observed at least ten times. The rearrangement links TRBV20-1 to TRBJ1-5; 7 bases match TRBD1. J was trimmed by 5 bases and V by 1 base; bases with no gene match: 8. The CDR3 is 15 residues long. CDR1 is DFQATT, CDR2 SNEGSKA, per germline (reference sequence). The CDR3 sequence: CSARGGRGSHQPQHF. The DNA for the CDR3 is TGCAGTGCTAGAGGGGGCAGGGGGTCACATCAGCCCCAGCATTTT.

This clonotype has more than one count but fewer than ten. The chain combines TRBV20-1 with TRBJ2-7; D is ambiguous. V gave up 2 bases and J gave up 0 bases, with 14 bases separating them. This CDR3 comprises 15 residues. Germline V lookup: CDR1 DFQATT, CDR2 SNEGSKA (reference sequence). This chain's CDR3 is CSARLGQFSSYEQYF. The CDR3 DNA is TGCAGTGCTAGACTTGGCCAGTTCAGCTCCTACGAGCAGTACTTC.

The gene calls are TRBV6-4 and TRBJ2-3; the D gene could be TRBD1 or TRBD2 (6 bases each). This CDR3 spans 13 amino acids. V shed 5 bases and J shed 6 bases, with 12 bases lying between them. The germline CDR1 and CDR2 sequences are MRHNA and SNTAGT. Here the CDR3 reads CASSSGEVDTQYF. Written as DNA, the CDR3 is TGTGCCAGCAGTTCAGGGGAGGTGGATACGCAGTATTTT.

V gene TRBV11-2 combines with J gene TRBJ2-2; 7 nucleotides line up with TRBD2. CDR1 and CDR2 from the germline V gene are SGHAT and FQNNGV. This CDR3 contains 17 residues. V lost 0 bases and J lost 2; bases outside the gene matches: 6. The CDR3 spells CASSLDLSGVNTGELFF. The CDR3 coding sequence is TGTGCCAGCAGCTTAGATTTGAGCGGGGTTAACACCGGGGAGCTGTTTTTT.

J is TRBJ2-1 and V is TRBV24-1, with D possibly being TRBD1 or TRBD2 (6 bases each). V lost 1 base and J 2 bases, leaving 11 bases between the germline ends. Germline V gene data show CDR1 as KGHDR and CDR2 as SFDVKD. The CDR3 totals 16 residues. The CDR3 loop is CATSDLRGTTYNEQFF. The CDR3 DNA follows: TGTGCCACCAGTGATTTACGGGGGACAACCTACAATGAGCAGTTCTTC.

This clonotype was seen a few times. The rearrangement uses TRBV25-1 and TRBJ2-5, with 7 bases matching TRBD1. The CDR3 sequence is 19 residues long. Germline lookup yields CDR1 MGHDK and CDR2 SYGVNS. J lost 1 base, V lost 4 bases, and 18 bases had no gene match. In DNA form, the CDR3 reads TGTGCCAGCAGTGGTCGACAGGGAAGGTCGAGGACCCTCCAAGAGACCCAGTACTTC. Its protein is CASSGRQGRSRTLQETQYF.

The V and J genes are TRBV27 and TRBJ1-6; D unresolved. This CDR3 has 13 residues. V was shortened by 6 bases and J by 9 bases, with 12 bases between the two germline ends. Germline CDR1 reads MNHEY; CDR2 reads SMNVEV (reference sequence). The CDR3 reads CASSLPGASPLHF. Here the CDR3 DNA reads TGTGCCAGCAGCCTACCAGGAGCTTCACCCCTCCACTTT.

This sequence joins TRBV6-2 or TRBV6-3 and TRBJ1-4; 8 nucleotides match TRBD1. The CDR3 has 15 amino acids. Germline assignment: CDR1 MNHEY and CDR2 SVGEGT. V was clipped by 5 bases and J by 8 bases; unmatched bases: 10. CDR3 sequence reads: CASSLPGRGREKLFF. CDR3 in DNA: TGTGCCAGCAGTCTCCCTGGCAGGGGGCGCGAAAAACTGTTTTTT.

The rearrangement links TRBV19 to TRBJ1-2, with TRBD1 matching 7 bases. The length of the CDR3 is 16 residues. With 7 bases clipped from V and 4 bases from J, the junction kept 15 bases outside the gene matches. Germline CDR1 reads LNHDA; CDR2 reads SQIVND (reference sequence). CDR3 sequence (DNA): TGTGCCAGTACCCTACAGGGGACCCGGAGGAGCTATGGCTACACCTTC. Protein sequence: CASTLQGTRRSYGYTF.

The V and J genes are TRBV6-5 and TRBJ2-5; possible D gene TRBD2, 6 bases. The germline CDR1 and CDR2 sequences are MNHEY and SVGAGI. V shed 2 bases and J shed 2 bases, with 6 bases lying between them. This CDR3 is built from 13 residues. CDR3 residues: CASSYGGQETQYF. CDR3 coding DNA: TGTGCCAGCAGTTACGGAGGGCAAGAGACCCAGTACTTC.

This clonotype was detected many times. The chain is built from TRBV9 and TRBJ2-2; 13 bases agree with TRBD2. Per germline, CDR1 SGDLS and CDR2 YYNGEE. The CDR3 extends over 16 amino acids. V lost 3 bases, J lost 6 bases, and 5 bases stayed unmatched. In DNA, the CDR3 is TGTGCCAGCAGCGGGACTAGCGGGAGTTTCCCCGGGGAGCTGTTTTTT. Encoded protein: CASSGTSGSFPGELFF. Full variable domain (outside the CDR3, taken from reference TRBV9 and TRBJ2-2): DSGVTQTPKHLITATGQRVTLRCSPRSGDLSVYWYQQSLDQGLQFLIQYYNGEERAKGNILERFSAQQFPDLHSELNLSSLELGDSALYFCASSGTSGSFPGELFFGEGSRLTVL.